The present entry profiles one T cell receptor (beta chain) with its context. This sample is drawn from a study of blood T cell repertoires in COVID-19. Study summary: Samples came from the United States, Italy and Spain, spanning acute and convalescent COVID-19. Sources were T cells, B-cell-depleted T cells, or PBMCs; the material itself was cDNA or gDNA.

Original processing methods: Amplification of reference gene primers was used by the study to estimate nucleated cell counts. The method was immunoSEQ multiplex PCR; TCRdb's version includes in-frame clones alone and lacks a portion of them. The DNA gave D and trimming, while V, J and clone size come from that table. This sample has some 60,000 clones, with 91% found just once. The clonotype comes from a man aged 55 to 70 with acute or convalescent COVID-19. Sequencing was carried out using peripheral blood.

CDR3 coding DNA: TGTGCCAGCAGTCACCCGAGAAAAACCACTGAAGCTTTCTTT. This sequence encodes CASSHPRKTTEAFF. The V gene is TRBV6-6, the J gene TRBJ1-1; no clear D. With 5 bases removed from V and 4 bases from J, the gap between germline ends came to 14 bases. Germline V gene lookup returns CDR1 MNHNY and CDR2 SVGAGI (reference sequence). This CDR3 has 14 amino acids.